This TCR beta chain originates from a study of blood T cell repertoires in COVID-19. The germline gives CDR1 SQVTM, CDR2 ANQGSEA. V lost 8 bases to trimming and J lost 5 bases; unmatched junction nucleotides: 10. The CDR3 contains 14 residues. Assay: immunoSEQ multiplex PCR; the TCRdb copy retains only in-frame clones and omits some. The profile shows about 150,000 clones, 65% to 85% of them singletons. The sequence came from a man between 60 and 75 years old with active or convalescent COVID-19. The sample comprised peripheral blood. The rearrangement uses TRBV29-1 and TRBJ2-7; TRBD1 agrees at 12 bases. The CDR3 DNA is TGCAGCAAGAGGGACAGGGGGCTCCCCCACGAGCAGTACTTC. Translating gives CSKRDRGLPHEQYF.